This T cell receptor beta chain was identified during a study of OX40 agonist ivuxolimab in advanced cancers. Whole-study context: Participants could have had prior anti-PD-1, anti-PD-L1 or anti-CTLA-4 therapy, and around 43% had some.

Study outcomes and limitations: Certain nonresponders likewise exhibited a low normalized T-cell clonal expansion.

This clone was seen a single time. The antigen remains unidentified. This CDR3 has 14 amino acids. CDR1 SEHNR and CDR2 FQNEAQ come from the germline V gene (reference sequence). V shed 1 base and J shed 4 bases, with 10 bases lying between them. The repertoire was sequenced with immunoSEQ multiplex PCR; TCRdb's copy has only in-frame clones and lacks some. Found here are about 45,000 clones, 90% to 95% of them singletons; the top ten hold about 30%. Here the sequenced sample was CD4+ or CD8+ T cells sorted from blood, taken in a trial of the OX40 agonist ivuxolimab. The chain has TRBV7-9 and TRBJ1-1; D gene ambiguous. The receptor was isolated from an adult with an advanced solid tumor such as melanoma, head and neck, liver or kidney cancer. The CDR3 nucleotides are TGTGCCAGCAGCTTAGGTGGCCCTCGCACTGAAGCTTTCTTT. Its protein product is CASSLGGPRTEAFF.